This record concerns one T cell receptor (beta chain) sequence. No antigen is known for it. These data belong to a study of cytotoxic CD8 clonotypes in ibrutinib-treated CLL. For the study at large: Samples averaged approximately 240,000 productive templates and more than 85,000 productive rearrangements. Study-level points and caveats: Higher clonality was seen at ibrutinib response and a return toward baseline at progression. Public clonotypes, rarely seen, contracted or held steady on treatment.

The sequencing depth, 1 in 200,000 to 1 in 1 million T cells, was the target. Profiled with immunoSEQ multiplex PCR; TCRdb holds only in-frame clones, not every one. The table has about 40,000 clones, approximately 67% seen once. Trimming took 3 bases from V and 2 from J, leaving 15 bases between them. There are 15 residues in the CDR3. Per the germline V gene, CDR1 is SGDLS and CDR2 is YYNGEE. The sample consisted of PBMCs, taken at disease progression, from a patient treated with ibrutinib. This TCR was sampled from a human donor with chronic lymphocytic leukemia. The chain has TRBV9 and TRBJ2-7; the D gene is possibly TRBD2 (6 bases). In nucleotides, the CDR3 is TGTGCCAGCAGCGGGGGAGGAGGGCCGACCTACGAGCAGTACTTC. Protein sequence: CASSGGGGPTYEQYF.